This T cell receptor (beta chain) was documented in a study of shared clonotypes between healthy human individuals. Overall study context: The people who gave samples were two women and a few men aged 18 to 49.

CD45RO-negative, CCR7-selected cells formed the naive CD8 fraction, which excluded terminally differentiated effector memory CD45RA+ cells. HIV-negative, healthy adults without recent acute infections or vaccinations were the donors. Study-level findings and limits: Memory subsets generally showed lower estimated richness than naive subsets.

Sequenced by immunoSEQ multiplex PCR; TCRdb stores in-frame clones only, minus some. Of about 700,000 clones listed, just over 90% were seen once; the top ten hold more than 20%. This clone was observed at least ten times. Its specificity is unknown. The junction had 3 bases not matched to a gene; V was cut back by 0 bases and J by 7 bases. From germline, CDR1 is SEHNR and CDR2 FQNEAQ (reference sequence). The CDR3 loop spans 15 amino acids. Sequencing was done on a sample of naive CD8+ T cells sorted from blood. This receptor was taken from a young man in good health. This rearrangement joins TRBV7-9 to TRBJ2-1, with 10 bases that match TRBD2. The CDR3 nucleotides read TGTGCCAGCAGCTTAGCTAGCGGGAGGAGGAATGAGCAGTTCTTC. This translates into CASSLASGRRNEQFF.